The rows below give T cell receptor beta chains drawn from one sample of a study of cytomegalovirus exposure and HLA in healthy donors. Clones were sequenced by immunoSEQ multiplex PCR, and TCRdb holds only the in-frame ones, with some missing. This table has approximately 150,000 clones, more than 70% appearing once. Sequencing was done on a sample of PBMCs. All receptors come from a woman between 35 and 50 years old in good health and CMV-seronegative. Both conserved end residues are part of each CDR3. The D gene is left open where the match is weak. Only some rows state a clone size, as once, few, many or a class for expanded clones.

V gene	clone size	D gene	J gene	CDR3 protein	CDR3 DNA
TRBV6-5	.	TRBD1	TRBJ1-2	CASSPQGNYGYTF	TGTGCCAGCAGTCCACAGGGGAACTATGGCTACACCTTC
TRBV7-9	.	TRBD1	TRBJ2-3	CSSSLTTGEAGTDTQYF	TGTTCCAGCAGCTTAACGACAGGGGAGGCTGGCACAGATACGCAGTATTTT
TRBV29-1	.	TRBD2	TRBJ2-5	CSVDLAGGWETQYF	TGCAGCGTTGATCTAGCGGGAGGGTGGGAGACCCAGTACTTC
TRBV10-1	.	TRBD1	TRBJ2-6	CASSGSQGATSGANVLTF	TGCGCCAGCAGTGGCTCACAGGGGGCAACGTCTGGGGCCAACGTCCTGACTTTC
TRBV20-1	once	.	TRBJ2-1	CSASSYNEQFF	TGCAGTGCTAGCAGCTACAATGAGCAGTTCTTC
TRBV5-4	.	.	TRBJ1-1	CASSRGGATGNTEAFF	TGTGCCAGCAGCCGTGGCGGTGCGACAGGGAACACTGAAGCTTTCTTT
TRBV5-1	.	.	TRBJ1-1	CASSPGGLGTEAFF	TGCGCCAGCAGCCCGGGGGGACTCGGCACTGAAGCTTTCTTT
TRBV4-1	.	.	TRBJ2-7	CASSQVADEQYF	TGCGCCAGCAGCCAAGTAGCGGACGAGCAGTACTTC
TRBV2	.	.	TRBJ2-1	CASSLQGSVEQFF	TGTGCCAGCAGCTTACAGGGTTCGGTTGAGCAGTTCTTC
TRBV4-2	.	.	TRBJ1-5	CASSQSGQPQHF	TGTGCCAGCAGCCAAAGCGGTCAGCCCCAGCATTTT
TRBV29-1	.	.	TRBJ1-1	CSGARQENTEAFF	TGCAGCGGGGCCAGACAGGAGAACACTGAAGCTTTCTTT
TRBV5-1	.	TRBD2	TRBJ2-3	CASSLGSSGGRTDTQYF	TGCGCCAGCAGCTTGGGATCCAGCGGGGGGCGCACAGATACGCAGTATTTT
TRBV6-5	.	TRBD1	TRBJ2-7	CASRPSGGLYEQYF	TGTGCCAGCAGACCCTCAGGGGGCCTCTACGAGCAGTACTTC
TRBV5-1	.	TRBD2	TRBJ2-3	CASSAGTSVGTDTQYF	TGCGCCAGCAGCGCCGGGACTAGCGTGGGCACAGATACGCAGTATTTT
TRBV2	.	.	TRBJ2-7	CASSEAAQTYEQYF	TGTGCCAGCAGTGAAGCGGCTCAAACCTACGAGCAGTACTTC
TRBV5-8	.	TRBD1	TRBJ1-2	CASSLTGGDDYGYTF	TGTGCCAGCAGCTTGACAGGGGGCGACGACTATGGCTACACCTTC
TRBV5-5	.	.	TRBJ2-5	CASSFTITQETQYF	TGTGCCAGCAGCTTCACCATAACACAAGAGACCCAGTACTTC
TRBV19	.	.	TRBJ2-1	CASSSGAGSVYEQFF	TGTGCCAGTAGCAGTGGGGCGGGGTCCGTCTATGAGCAGTTCTTC
TRBV6-5	.	TRBD1	TRBJ1-5	CASSGGQAPGQPQHF	TGTGCCAGCAGTGGCGGACAGGCCCCCGGTCAGCCCCAGCATTTT
TRBV27	.	.	TRBJ2-6	CASSLRGDSGANVLTF	TGTGCCAGCAGTTTAAGAGGTGACTCTGGGGCCAACGTCCTGACTTTC
TRBV2	few	TRBD1	TRBJ1-2	CASNPGTGGGYGYTF	TGTGCCAGCAATCCGGGGACAGGGGGGGGGTATGGCTACACCTTC
TRBV7-9	once	.	TRBJ2-3	CASSFPRDSSSSTDTQYF	TGTGCCAGCAGCTTTCCCCGGGACTCTAGTTCTAGCACAGATACGCAGTATTTT
TRBV7-2	.	.	TRBJ2-7	CASSLALDFYEQYF	TGTGCCAGCAGCTTAGCACTAGACTTCTACGAGCAGTACTTC
TRBV9	.	TRBD1	TRBJ1-4	CASSGGDSFATNEKLFF	TGTGCCAGCAGCGGGGGGGACAGTTTTGCAACTAATGAAAAACTGTTTTTT
TRBV11-2	.	TRBD2	TRBJ2-3	CASSPIEGLQSATDTQYF	TGTGCCAGCAGCCCGATCGAGGGACTACAATCTGCCACAGATACGCAGTATTTT
TRBV29-1	.	TRBD2	TRBJ2-5	CSATPAGVETQYF	TGCAGCGCTACGCCGGCGGGGGTAGAGACCCAGTACTTC
TRBV7-9	.	TRBD2	TRBJ2-7	CASSFTGSGSSYEQYF	TGTGCCAGCAGCTTCACGGGTAGCGGGAGCTCCTACGAGCAGTACTTC
TRBV11-2	.	TRBD2	TRBJ2-2	CASSLDPGRGDTGELFF	TGTGCCAGCAGCTTAGATCCTGGGCGGGGGGACACCGGGGAGCTGTTTTTT
TRBV7-2	.	.	TRBJ2-4	CASSPNIQYF	TGTGCCAGCAGCCCGAACATTCAGTACTTC
TRBV19	.	TRBD2	TRBJ2-3	CASSSGAEWDTQYF	TGTGCCAGTAGCAGCGGGGCGGAATGGGATACGCAGTATTTT
TRBV6-4	.	TRBD1	TRBJ2-7	CASSDGTGGRNEQYF	TGTGCCAGCAGTGACGGGACAGGGGGTCGGAACGAGCAGTACTTC
TRBV18	few	.	TRBJ1-5	CASSPPQGQGQPQHF	TGTGCCAGCTCACCACCTCAGGGGCAGGGTCAGCCCCAGCATTTT
TRBV27	.	TRBD1	TRBJ2-1	CASNPDRGEVDEQFF	TGTGCCAGCAATCCGGACAGGGGGGAGGTAGATGAGCAGTTCTTC
TRBV5-5	.	TRBD2	TRBJ2-7	CASSLSGTSDYEQYF	TGTGCCAGCAGCTTGTCCGGGACTAGCGACTACGAGCAGTACTTC
TRBV28	.	.	TRBJ2-7	CASSYLQGNEQYF	TGTGCCAGCAGTTATCTACAGGGTAACGAGCAGTACTTC
TRBV19	.	TRBD1	TRBJ1-1	CASKDRVGTEAFF	TGTGCCAGCAAGGACAGGGTCGGCACTGAAGCTTTCTTT
TRBV5-1	.	.	TRBJ1-2	CASSLSGWDGYTF	TGCGCCAGCAGCTTGTCGGGGTGGGATGGCTACACCTTC
TRBV6-1	.	TRBD1	TRBJ1-5	CASSPDRGQPQHF	TGTGCCAGCAGTCCGGACAGGGGCCAGCCCCAGCATTTT
TRBV7-8	.	TRBD1	TRBJ2-7	CASSLAGQGYEQYF	TGTGCCAGCAGCTTAGCAGGACAGGGATACGAGCAGTACTTC
TRBV7-2	.	.	TRBJ2-1	CASSFDRRPSAEQFF	TGTGCCAGCAGCTTCGACCGTCGGCCGAGCGCGGAGCAGTTCTTC
TRBV6-5	few	.	TRBJ2-1	CASSYPQSSYNEQFF	TGTGCCAGCAGTTACCCACAGAGCTCCTACAATGAGCAGTTCTTC
TRBV21-1	.	.	TRBJ2-5	CASIPGGPSHQETQYF	TGTGCCAGCATCCCAGGAGGCCCAAGCCACCAAGAGACCCAGTACTTC
TRBV11-2	few	.	TRBJ1-2	CASSHRRGRQYGYTF	TGTGCCAGCAGCCATAGACGGGGGAGGCAATATGGCTACACCTTC
TRBV28	.	.	TRBJ2-7	CASSPLGQMPPYEQYF	TGTGCCAGCAGCCCTCTCGGACAGATGCCCCCCTACGAGCAGTACTTC